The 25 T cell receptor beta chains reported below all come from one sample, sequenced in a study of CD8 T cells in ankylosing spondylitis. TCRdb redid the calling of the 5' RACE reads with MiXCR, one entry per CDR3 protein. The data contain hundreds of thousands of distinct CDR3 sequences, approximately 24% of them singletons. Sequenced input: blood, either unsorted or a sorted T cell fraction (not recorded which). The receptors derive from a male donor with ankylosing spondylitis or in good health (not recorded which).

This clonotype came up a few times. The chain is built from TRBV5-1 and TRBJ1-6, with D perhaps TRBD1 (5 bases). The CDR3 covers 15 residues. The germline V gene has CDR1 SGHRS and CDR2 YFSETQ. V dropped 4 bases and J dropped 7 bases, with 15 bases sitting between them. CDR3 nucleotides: TGCGCCAGCAGCCCCCCGGGACCGATAAATTCACCCCTCCACTTT. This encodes CASSPPGPINSPLHF.

The CDR3 DNA sequence: TGCAGCGTTGTGCGTAGCGGGGGTTACAATGAGCAGTTCTTC. It is translated as CSVVRSGGYNEQFF. This sequence joins TRBV29-1 and TRBJ2-1; 9 nucleotides agree with TRBD2. This CDR3 comprises 14 residues. V shed 4 bases, J shed 4 bases, and the junction held 5 bases outside the gene matches. Germline CDR1 and CDR2: SQVTM and ANQGSEA.

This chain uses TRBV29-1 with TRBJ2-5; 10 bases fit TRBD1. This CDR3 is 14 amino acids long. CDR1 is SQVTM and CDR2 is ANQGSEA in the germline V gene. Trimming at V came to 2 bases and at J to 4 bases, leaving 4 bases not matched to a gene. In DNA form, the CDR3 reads TGCAGCGTTGAAAAGGGGGACAGGGGAGAGACCCAGTACTTC. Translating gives CSVEKGDRGETQYF.

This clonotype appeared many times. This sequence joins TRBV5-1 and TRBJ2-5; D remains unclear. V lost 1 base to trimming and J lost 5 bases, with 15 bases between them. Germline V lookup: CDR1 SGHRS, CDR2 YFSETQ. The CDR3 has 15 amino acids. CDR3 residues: CASSLSGVAMETQYF. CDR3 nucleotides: TGCGCCAGCAGCTTGTCTGGGGTGGCCATGGAGACCCAGTACTTC.

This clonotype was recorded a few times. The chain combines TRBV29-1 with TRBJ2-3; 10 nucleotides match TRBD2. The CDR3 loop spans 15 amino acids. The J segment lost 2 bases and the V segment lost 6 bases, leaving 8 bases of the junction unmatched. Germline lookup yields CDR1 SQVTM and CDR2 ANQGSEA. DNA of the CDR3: TGCAGCGTCCTAGGGCTAGCGGGGGACACAGATACGCAGTATTTT. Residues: CSVLGLAGDTDTQYF.

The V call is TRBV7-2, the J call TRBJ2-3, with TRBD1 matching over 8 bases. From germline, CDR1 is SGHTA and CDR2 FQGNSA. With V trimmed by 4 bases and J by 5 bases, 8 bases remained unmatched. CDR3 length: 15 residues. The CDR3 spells CASSSGQGLGDTQYF. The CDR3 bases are TGTGCCAGCAGCTCCGGACAGGGTTTGGGAGATACGCAGTATTTT.

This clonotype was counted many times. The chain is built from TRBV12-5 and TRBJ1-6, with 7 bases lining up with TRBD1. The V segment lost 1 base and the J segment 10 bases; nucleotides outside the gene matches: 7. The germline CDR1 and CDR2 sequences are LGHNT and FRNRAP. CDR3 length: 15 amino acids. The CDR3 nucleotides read TGTGCTAGTGGTTTGGAATCCAGGGGGGAATCACCCCTCCACTTT. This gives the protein CASGLESRGESPLHF.

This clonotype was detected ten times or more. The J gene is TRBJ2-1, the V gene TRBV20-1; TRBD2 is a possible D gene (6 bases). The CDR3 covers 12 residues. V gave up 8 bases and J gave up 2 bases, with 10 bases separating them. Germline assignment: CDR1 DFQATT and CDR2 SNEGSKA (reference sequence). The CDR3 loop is CSSAGTYNEQFF. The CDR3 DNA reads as TGCAGTTCAGCGGGTACCTACAATGAGCAGTTCTTC.

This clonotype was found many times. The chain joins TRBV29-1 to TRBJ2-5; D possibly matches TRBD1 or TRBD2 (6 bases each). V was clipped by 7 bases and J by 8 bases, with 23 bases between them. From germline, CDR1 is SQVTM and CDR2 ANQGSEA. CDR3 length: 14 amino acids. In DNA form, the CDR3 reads TGCAGCGGTCACAAGGGGGGCGGTGCGGAAACCCAGTACTTC. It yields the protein CSGHKGGGAETQYF.

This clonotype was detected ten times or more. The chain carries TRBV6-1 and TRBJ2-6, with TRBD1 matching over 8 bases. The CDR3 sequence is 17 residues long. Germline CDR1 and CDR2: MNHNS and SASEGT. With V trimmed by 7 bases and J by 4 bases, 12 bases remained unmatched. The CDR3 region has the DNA TGTGCCAGCACCACAGGACAGGGAGGTAACGGGGCCAACGTCCTGACTTTC. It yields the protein CASTTGQGGNGANVLTF.

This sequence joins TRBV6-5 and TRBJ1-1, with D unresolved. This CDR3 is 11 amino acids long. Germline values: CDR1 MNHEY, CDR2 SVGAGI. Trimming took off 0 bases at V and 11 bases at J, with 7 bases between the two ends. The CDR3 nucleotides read TGTGCCAGCAGTTACTCGGGGAGGGCTTTCTTT. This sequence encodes CASSYSGRAFF.

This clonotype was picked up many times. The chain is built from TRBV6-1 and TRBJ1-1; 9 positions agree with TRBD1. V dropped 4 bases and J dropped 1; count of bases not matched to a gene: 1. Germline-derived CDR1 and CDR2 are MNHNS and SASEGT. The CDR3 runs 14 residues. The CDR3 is CASSGGQGNTEAFF. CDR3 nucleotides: TGTGCCAGCAGTGGGGGACAGGGGAACACTGAAGCTTTCTTT.

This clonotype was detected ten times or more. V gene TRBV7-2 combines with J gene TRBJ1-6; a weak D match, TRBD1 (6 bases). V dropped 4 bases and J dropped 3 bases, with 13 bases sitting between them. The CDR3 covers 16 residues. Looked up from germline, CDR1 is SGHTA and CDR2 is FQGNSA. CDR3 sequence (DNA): TGTGCCAGCAGCTCTGCAACAGGGTTCTATAATTCACCCCTCCACTTT. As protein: CASSSATGFYNSPLHF.

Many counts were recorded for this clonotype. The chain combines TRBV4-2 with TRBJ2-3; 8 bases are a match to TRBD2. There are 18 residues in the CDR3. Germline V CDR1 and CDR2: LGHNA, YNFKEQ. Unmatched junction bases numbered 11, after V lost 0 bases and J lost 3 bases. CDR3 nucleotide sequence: TGTGCCAGCAGCCAAGATCTTCCTAGCGGGCTTGGGACAGATACGCAGTATTTT. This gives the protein CASSQDLPSGLGTDTQYF.

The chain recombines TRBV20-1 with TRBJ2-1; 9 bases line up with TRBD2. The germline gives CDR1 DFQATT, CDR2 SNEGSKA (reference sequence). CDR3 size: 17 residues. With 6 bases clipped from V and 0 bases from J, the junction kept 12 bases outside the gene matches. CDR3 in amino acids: CSATDVAGASSYNEQFF. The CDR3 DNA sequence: TGCAGTGCCACAGACGTAGCGGGGGCGAGCTCCTACAATGAGCAGTTCTTC.

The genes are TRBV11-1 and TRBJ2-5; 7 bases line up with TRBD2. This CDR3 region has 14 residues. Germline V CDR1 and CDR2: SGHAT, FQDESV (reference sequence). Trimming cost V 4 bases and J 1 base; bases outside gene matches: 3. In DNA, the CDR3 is TGTGCCAGCAGCTCTAGGACTAGCCAAGAGACCCAGTACTTC. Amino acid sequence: CASSSRTSQETQYF. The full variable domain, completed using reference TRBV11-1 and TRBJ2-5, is EAEVAQSPRYKITEKSQAVAFWCDPISGHATLYWYRQILGQGPELLVQFQDESVVDDSQLPKDRFSAERLKGVDSTLKIQPAELGDSAMYLCASSSRTSQETQYFGPGTRLLVL.

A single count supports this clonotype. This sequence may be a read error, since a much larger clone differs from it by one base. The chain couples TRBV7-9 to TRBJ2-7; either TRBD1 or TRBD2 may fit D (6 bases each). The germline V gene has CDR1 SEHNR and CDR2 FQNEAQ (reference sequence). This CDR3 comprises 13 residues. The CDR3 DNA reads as TGTGCCAGCGGCTTAGAGGGGGGCTACGAGCAGTACTTC. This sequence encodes CASGLEGGYEQYF.

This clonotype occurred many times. CDR3 in DNA: TGTGCCAGCAGGCGACCGGGACAGCCTAGTGAGCAGTACTTC. Protein product: CASRRPGQPSEQYF. The chain combines TRBV6-1 with TRBJ2-7; TRBD1 matches 7 bases. V trimming: 6 bases; J trimming: 7 bases; junction bases outside the gene matches: 12. The CDR3 is 14 residues long. Germline V gene sequence: CDR1 MNHNS, CDR2 SASEGT.

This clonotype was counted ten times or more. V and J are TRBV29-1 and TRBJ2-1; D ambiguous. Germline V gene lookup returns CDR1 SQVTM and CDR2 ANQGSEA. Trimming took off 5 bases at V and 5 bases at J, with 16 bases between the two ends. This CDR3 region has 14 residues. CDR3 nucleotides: TGCAGCGTTCGTAGTCGTAGTGATAACAATGAGCAGTTCTTC. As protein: CSVRSRSDNNEQFF.

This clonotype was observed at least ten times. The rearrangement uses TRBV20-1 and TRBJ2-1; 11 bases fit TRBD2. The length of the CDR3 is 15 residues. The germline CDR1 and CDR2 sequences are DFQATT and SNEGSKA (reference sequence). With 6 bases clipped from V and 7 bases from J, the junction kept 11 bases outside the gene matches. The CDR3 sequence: CSANPYSGRVNEQFF. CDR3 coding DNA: TGCAGTGCCAACCCCTATAGCGGGAGGGTTAATGAGCAGTTCTTC.

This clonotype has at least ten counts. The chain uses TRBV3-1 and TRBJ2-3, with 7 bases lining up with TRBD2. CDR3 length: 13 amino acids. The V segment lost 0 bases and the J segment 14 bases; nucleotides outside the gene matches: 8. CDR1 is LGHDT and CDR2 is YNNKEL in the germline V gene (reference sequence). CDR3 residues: CASSQDPGGSWYF. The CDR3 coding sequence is TGTGCCAGCAGCCAAGATCCGGGGGGTAGCTGGTATTTT.

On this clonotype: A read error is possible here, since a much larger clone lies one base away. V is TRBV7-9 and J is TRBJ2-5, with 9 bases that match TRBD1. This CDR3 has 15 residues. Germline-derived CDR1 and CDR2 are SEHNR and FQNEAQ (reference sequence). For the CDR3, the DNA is TGTGCCATCAGCTTATCGACAGGGGGTTGGGAGACCCAGTACTTC. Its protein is CAISLSTGGWETQYF.

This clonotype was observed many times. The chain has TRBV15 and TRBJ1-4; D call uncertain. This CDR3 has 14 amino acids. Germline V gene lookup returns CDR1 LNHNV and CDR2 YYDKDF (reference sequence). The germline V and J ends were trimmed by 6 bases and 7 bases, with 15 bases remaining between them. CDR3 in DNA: TGTGCCACCAGGACCCCGCGGCTCGGTGAAAAACTGTTTTTT. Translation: CATRTPRLGEKLFF. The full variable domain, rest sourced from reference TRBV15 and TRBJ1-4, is DAMVIQNPRYQVTQFGKPVTLSCSQTLNHNVMYWYQQKSSQAPKLLFHYYDKDFNNEADTPDNFQSRRPNTSFCFLDIRSPGLGDTAMYLCATRTPRLGEKLFFGSGTQLSVL.

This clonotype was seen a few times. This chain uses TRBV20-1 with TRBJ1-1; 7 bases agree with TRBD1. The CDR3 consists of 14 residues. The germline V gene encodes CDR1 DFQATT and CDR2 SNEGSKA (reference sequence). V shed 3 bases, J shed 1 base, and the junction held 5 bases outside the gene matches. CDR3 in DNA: TGCAGTGCTAGTAAGAACAGGGGGAACACTGAAGCTTTCTTT. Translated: CSASKNRGNTEAFF.

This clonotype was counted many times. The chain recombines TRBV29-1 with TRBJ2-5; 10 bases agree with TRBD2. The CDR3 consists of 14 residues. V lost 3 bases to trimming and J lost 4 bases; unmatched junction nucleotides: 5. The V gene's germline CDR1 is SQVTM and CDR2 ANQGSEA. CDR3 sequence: CSVDGPSGGETQYF. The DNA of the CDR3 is TGCAGCGTTGATGGGCCTAGCGGGGGAGAGACCCAGTACTTC.